The 2 T cell receptor beta chains in this list originate from one sample, sequenced in a study of CD8 T cells in ankylosing spondylitis. TCRdb independently ran MiXCR on the 5' RACE reads; one entry per CDR3 protein. The sample records roughly 130,000 distinct CDR3 sequences, around 9.3% being singletons. Material for sequencing was blood, either unsorted or a sorted T cell fraction (not recorded which). The source of these receptors is a male donor with ankylosing spondylitis or in good health (not recorded which).

This sequence joins TRBV10-3 and TRBJ2-7; 8 bases match TRBD2. The CDR3 length is 15 residues. Germline CDR1 reads ENHRY; CDR2 reads SYGVKD. The junction had 4 bases not matched to a gene; V was cut back by 3 bases and J by 0 bases. Here the CDR3 DNA reads TGTGCCATCAGTGATATAGCGGGAAGCTCCTACGAGCAGTACTTC. The encoded protein is CAISDIAGSSYEQYF.

The table lists this clonotype with many counts. This chain joins TRBV5-1 and TRBJ2-5, with D unresolved. Germline-derived CDR1 and CDR2 are SGHRS and YFSETQ. The CDR3 has 12 residues. The V end lost 2 bases, the J end lost 2 bases, and 4 bases lay between the germline ends. The DNA of the CDR3 is TGCGCCAGCAGCTTCGCGCAAGAGACCCAGTACTTC. This gives the protein CASSFAQETQYF.